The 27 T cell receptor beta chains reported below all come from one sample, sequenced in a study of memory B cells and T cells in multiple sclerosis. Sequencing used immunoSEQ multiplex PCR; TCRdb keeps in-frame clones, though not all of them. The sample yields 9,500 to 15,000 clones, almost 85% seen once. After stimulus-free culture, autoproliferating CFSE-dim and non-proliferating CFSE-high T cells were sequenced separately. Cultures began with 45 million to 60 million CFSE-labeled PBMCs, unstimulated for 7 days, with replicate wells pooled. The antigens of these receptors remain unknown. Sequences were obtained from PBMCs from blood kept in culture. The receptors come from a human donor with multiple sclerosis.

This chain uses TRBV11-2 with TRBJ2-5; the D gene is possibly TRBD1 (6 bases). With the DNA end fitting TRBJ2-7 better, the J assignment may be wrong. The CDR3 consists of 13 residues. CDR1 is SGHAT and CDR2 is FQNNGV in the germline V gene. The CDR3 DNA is TGTGCCAGCAGCTATTGGACAGCCTACGAGCAGTACTTC. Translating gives CASSYWTAYEQYF.

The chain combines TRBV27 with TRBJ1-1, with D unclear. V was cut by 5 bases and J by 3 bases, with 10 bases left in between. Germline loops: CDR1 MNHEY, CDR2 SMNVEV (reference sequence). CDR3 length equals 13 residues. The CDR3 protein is CASSHTWDTEAFF. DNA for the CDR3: TGTGCCAGCAGTCACACTTGGGACACTGAAGCTTTCTTT.

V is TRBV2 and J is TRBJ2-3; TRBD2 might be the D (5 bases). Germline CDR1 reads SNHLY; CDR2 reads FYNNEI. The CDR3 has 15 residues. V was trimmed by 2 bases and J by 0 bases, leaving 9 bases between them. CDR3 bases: TGTGCCAGCAGTGAACGTCTAGCTAGCACAGATACGCAGTATTTT. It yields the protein CASSERLASTDTQYF.

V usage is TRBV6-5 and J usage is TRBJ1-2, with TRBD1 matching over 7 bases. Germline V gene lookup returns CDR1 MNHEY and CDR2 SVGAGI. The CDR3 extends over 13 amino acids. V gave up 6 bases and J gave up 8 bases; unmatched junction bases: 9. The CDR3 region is CASRREGARGYTF. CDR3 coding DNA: TGTGCCAGCAGGCGTGAGGGGGCTAGGGGCTACACCTTC.

CDR3: CASSPPGGGPTDTQYF. DNA of the CDR3: TGTGCCAGCTCACCACCTGGCGGGGGGCCCACAGATACGCAGTATTTT. The V gene is TRBV18, the J gene TRBJ2-3; 8 bases agree with TRBD2. V gave up 0 bases and J gave up 2 bases; unmatched junction bases: 4. Per the germline V gene, CDR1 is KGHSH and CDR2 is LQKENI. This CDR3 has 16 residues.

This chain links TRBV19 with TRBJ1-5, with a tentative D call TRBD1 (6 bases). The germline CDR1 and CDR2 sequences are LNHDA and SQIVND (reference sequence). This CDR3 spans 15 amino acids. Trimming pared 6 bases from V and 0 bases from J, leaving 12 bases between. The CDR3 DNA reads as TGTGCCAGTAGCGGACAGATTTATAGCAATCAGCCCCAGCATTTT. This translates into CASSGQIYSNQPQHF.

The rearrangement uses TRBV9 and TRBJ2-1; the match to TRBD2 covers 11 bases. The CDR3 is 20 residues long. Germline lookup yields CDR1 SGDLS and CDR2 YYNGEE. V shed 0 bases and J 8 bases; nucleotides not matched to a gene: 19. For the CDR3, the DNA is TGTGCCAGCAGCGTAGAAGAGAGGGGAGGGATAGCGGGAGGGCCGGATGAGCAGTTCTTC. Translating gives CASSVEERGGIAGGPDEQFF.

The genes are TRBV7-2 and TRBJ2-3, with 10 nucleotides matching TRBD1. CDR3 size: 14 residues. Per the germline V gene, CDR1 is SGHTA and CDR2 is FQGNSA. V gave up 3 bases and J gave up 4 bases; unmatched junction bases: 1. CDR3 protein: CASSFGQGADTQYF. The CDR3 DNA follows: TGTGCCAGCAGCTTTGGACAGGGGGCAGATACGCAGTATTTT.

CDR3 residues: CASSPSLNRGTDTQYF. CDR3 nucleotide sequence: TGTGCCAGCTCACCAAGTTTAAACAGGGGCACAGATACGCAGTATTTT. The rearrangement links TRBV18 to TRBJ2-3, with D perhaps matching TRBD1 (6 bases). The CDR3 runs 16 residues. The germline V gene has CDR1 KGHSH and CDR2 LQKENI. Trimming stripped 2 bases from V and 1 base from J, with 13 bases between. The whole variable domain, filled in from reference TRBV18 and TRBJ2-3, reads NAGVMQNPRHLVRRRGQEARLRCSPMKGHSHVYWYRQLPEEGLKFMVYLQKENIIDESGMPKERFSAEFPKEGPSILRIQQVVRGDSAAYFCASSPSLNRGTDTQYFGPGTRLTVL.

CDR3 coding DNA: TGTGCCAGCAGACGCGGGACTAGCGGGTCCTATGAGCAGTTCTTC. It translates to CASRRGTSGSYEQFF. The rearrangement joins TRBV4-2 to TRBJ2-1, with TRBD2 matching 12 bases. Germline lookup yields CDR1 LGHNA and CDR2 YNFKEQ. The CDR3 has 15 amino acids. Trimming cost V 6 bases and J 8 bases; bases outside gene matches: 8.

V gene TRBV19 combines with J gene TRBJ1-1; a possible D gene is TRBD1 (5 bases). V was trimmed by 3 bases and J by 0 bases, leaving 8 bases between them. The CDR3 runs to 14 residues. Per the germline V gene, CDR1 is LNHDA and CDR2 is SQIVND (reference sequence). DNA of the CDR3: TGTGCCAGTAGTATGACAGCCATGAACACTGAAGCTTTCTTT. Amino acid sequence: CASSMTAMNTEAFF.

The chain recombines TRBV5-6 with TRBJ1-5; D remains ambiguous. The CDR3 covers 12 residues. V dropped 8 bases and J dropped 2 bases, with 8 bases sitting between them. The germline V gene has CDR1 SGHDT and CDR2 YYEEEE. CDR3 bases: TGTGCCAGTAACTGGGGCAATCAGCCCCAGCATTTT. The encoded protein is CASNWGNQPQHF.

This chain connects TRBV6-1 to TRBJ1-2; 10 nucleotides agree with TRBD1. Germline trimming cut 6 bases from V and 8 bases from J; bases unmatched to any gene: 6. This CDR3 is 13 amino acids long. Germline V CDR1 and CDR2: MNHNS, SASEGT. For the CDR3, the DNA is TGTGCCAGCAGGGGACAGGGGTATTACGGCTACACCTTC. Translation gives CASRGQGYYGYTF.

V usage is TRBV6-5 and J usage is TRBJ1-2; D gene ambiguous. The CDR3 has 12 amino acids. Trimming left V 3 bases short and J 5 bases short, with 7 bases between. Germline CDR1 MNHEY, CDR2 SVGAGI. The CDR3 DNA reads TGTGCCAGCAGTTATGGTTCATATGGCTACACCTTC. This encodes CASSYGSYGYTF.

The CDR3 loop is CASSEGTVGQLISGNTIYF. The CDR3 DNA follows: TGTGCCAGCAGTGAAGGGACCGTAGGGCAGCTGATCTCTGGAAACACCATATATTTT. The V gene is TRBV6-1, the J gene TRBJ1-3, with D unresolved. Trimming left V 1 base short and J 0 bases short, with 19 bases between. The CDR3 is 19 residues long. The V gene's germline CDR1 is MNHNS and CDR2 SASEGT.

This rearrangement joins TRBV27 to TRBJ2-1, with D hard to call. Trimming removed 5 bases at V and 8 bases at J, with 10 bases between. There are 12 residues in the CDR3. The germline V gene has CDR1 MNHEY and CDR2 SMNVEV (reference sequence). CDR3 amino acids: CASSPPGDEQFF. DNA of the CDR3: TGTGCCAGCAGTCCCCCAGGCGATGAGCAGTTCTTC.

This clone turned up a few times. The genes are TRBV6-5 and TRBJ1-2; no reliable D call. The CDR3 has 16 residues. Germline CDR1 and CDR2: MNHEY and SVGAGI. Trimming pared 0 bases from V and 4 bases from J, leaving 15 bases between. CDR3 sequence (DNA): TGTGCCAGCAGTTACTCGAATACAGCCACCATCTATGGCTACACCTTC. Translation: CASSYSNTATIYGYTF.

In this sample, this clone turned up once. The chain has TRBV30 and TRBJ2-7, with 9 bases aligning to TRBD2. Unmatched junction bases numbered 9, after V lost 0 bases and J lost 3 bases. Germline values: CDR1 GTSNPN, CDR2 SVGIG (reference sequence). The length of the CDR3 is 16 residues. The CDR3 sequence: CAWSVLAGGPVYEQYF. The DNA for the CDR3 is TGTGCCTGGAGTGTACTGGCGGGAGGGCCTGTCTACGAGCAGTACTTC.

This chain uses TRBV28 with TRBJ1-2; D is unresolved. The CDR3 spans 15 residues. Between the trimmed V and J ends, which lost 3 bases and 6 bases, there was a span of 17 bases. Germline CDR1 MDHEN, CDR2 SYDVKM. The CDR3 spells CASSFGRPVVNGYTF. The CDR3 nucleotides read TGTGCCAGCAGTTTTGGGAGACCCGTCGTGAATGGCTACACCTTC.

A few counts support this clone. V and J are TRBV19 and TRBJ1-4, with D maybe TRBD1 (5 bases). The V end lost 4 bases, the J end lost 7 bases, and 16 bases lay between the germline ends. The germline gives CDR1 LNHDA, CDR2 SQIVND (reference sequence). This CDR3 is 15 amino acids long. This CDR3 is CASSRGRGASEKLFF. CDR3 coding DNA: TGTGCCAGTAGTAGAGGTCGAGGGGCCAGTGAAAAACTGTTTTTT. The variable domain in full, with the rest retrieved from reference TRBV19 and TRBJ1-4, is DGGITQSPKYLFRKEGQNVTLSCEQNLNHDAMYWYRQDPGQGLRLIYYSQIVNDFQKGDIAEGYSVSREKKESFPLTVTSAQKNPTAFYLCASSRGRGASEKLFFGSGTQLSVL.

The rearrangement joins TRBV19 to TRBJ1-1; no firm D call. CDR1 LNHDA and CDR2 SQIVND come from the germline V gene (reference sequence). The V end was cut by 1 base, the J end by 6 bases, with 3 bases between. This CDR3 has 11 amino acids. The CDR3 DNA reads TGTGCCAGTAGTATAGGTCCTGAAGCTTTCTTT. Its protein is CASSIGPEAFF.

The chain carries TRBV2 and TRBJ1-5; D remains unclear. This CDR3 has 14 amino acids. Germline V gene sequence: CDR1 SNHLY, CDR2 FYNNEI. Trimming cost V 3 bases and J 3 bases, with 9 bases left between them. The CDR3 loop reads CASSDRRNNQPQHF. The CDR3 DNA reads TGTGCCAGCAGTGACCGGCGGAACAATCAGCCCCAGCATTTT.

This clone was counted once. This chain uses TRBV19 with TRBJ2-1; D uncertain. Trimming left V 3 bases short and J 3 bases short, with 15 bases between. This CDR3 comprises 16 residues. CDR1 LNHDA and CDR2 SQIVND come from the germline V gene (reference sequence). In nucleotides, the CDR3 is TGTGCCAGTAGTATCAGATTAGACATCATCTACAATGAGCAGTTCTTC. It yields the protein CASSIRLDIIYNEQFF.

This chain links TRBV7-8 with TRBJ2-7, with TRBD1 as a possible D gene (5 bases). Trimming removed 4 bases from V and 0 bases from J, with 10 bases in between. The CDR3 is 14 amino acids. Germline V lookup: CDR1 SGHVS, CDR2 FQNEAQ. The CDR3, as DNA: TGTGCCAGCAGCTCCCGACAGATCTCCTACGAGCAGTACTTC. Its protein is CASSSRQISYEQYF.

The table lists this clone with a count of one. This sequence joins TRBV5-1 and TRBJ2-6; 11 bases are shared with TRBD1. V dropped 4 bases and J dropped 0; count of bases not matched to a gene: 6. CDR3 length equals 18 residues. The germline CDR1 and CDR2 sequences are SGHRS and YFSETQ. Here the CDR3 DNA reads TGCGCCAGCAGCCTTACCGGGACAGGGGGCTCTGGGGCCAACGTCCTGACTTTC. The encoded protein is CASSLTGTGGSGANVLTF.

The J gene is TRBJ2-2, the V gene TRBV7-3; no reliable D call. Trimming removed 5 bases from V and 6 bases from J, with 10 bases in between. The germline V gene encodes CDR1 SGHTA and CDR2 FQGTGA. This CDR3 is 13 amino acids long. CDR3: CASSPIVAGELFF. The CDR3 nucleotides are TGTGCCAGCAGCCCTATAGTAGCCGGGGAGCTGTTTTTT.

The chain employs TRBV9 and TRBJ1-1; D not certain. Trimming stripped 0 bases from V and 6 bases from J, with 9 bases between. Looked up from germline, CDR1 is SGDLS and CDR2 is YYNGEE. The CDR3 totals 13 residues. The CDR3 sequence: CASSVAGSSEAFF. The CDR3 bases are TGTGCCAGCAGCGTAGCGGGCAGTTCTGAAGCTTTCTTT.